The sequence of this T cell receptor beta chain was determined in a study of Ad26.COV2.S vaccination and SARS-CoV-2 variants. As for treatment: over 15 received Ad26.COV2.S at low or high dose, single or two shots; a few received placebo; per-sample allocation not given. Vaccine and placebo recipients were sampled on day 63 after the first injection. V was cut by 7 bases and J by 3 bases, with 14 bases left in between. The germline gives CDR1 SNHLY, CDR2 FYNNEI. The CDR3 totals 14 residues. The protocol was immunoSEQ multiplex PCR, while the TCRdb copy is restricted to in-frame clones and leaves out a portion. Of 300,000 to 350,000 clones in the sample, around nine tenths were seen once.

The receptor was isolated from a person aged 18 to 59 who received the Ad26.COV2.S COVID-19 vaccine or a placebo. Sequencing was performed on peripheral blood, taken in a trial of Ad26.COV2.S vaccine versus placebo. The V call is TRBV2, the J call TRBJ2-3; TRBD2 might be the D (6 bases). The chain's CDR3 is CASTQGLRTDTQYF. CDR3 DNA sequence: TGTGCCAGCACCCAAGGACTAAGAACAGATACGCAGTATTTT.